This T cell receptor (beta chain) was profiled in a study of blood T cell repertoires in COVID-19. Background on the study: Samples came from the United States, Italy and Spain, spanning acute and convalescent COVID-19. T cells, B-cell-depleted T cells, or PBMCs provided the cDNA or gDNA that served as material.

The protocol was immunoSEQ multiplex PCR, while the TCRdb copy is restricted to in-frame clones and leaves out a portion. The sample lists about 430,000 clones; about 88% were seen once. Trimming cost V 2 bases and J 2 bases, with 6 bases left between them. The CDR3 is 13 amino acids. J is TRBJ1-1 and V is TRBV12-3 or TRBV12-4; D gene uncertain. This sequence originates from a woman aged 18-35 years who had been exposed to COVID-19. Input material: PBMCs or T cells enriched from blood (not recorded which). The CDR3 nucleotides read TGTGCCAGCAGTTTATCAGTAAACACTGAAGCTTTCTTT. This gives the protein CASSLSVNTEAFF.